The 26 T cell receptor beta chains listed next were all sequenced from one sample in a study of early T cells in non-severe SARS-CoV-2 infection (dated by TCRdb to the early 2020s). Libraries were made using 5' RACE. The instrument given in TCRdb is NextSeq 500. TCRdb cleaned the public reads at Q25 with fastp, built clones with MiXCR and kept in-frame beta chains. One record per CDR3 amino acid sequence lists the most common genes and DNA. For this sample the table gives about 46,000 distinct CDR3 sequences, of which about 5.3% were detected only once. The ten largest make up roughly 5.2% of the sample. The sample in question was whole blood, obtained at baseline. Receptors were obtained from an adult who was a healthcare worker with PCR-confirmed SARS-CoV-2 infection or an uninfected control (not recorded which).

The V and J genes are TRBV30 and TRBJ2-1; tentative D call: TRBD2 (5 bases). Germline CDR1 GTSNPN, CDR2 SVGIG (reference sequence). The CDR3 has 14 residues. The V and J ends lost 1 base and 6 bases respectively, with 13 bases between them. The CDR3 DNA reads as TGTGCCTGGAGTGCCCGGACTCCCAGCAATGAGCAGTTCTTC. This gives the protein CAWSARTPSNEQFF.

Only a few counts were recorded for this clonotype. CDR3 sequence reads: CAISDPVRGSETYEQYF. CDR3 sequence (DNA): TGTGCCATCAGTGACCCCGTAAGGGGCAGCGAAACCTACGAGCAGTACTTC. The chain uses TRBV10-3 and TRBJ2-7, with TRBD1 as a possible D gene (5 bases). The V end lost 3 bases, the J end lost 2 bases, and 20 bases lay between the germline ends. This CDR3 region has 17 residues. From germline, CDR1 is ENHRY and CDR2 SYGVKD.

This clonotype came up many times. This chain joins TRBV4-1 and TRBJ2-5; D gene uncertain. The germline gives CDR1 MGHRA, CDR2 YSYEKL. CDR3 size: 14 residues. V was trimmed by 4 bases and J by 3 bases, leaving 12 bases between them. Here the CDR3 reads CASSLEVTEETQYF. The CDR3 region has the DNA TGCGCCAGCAGCCTAGAGGTTACGGAAGAGACCCAGTACTTC.

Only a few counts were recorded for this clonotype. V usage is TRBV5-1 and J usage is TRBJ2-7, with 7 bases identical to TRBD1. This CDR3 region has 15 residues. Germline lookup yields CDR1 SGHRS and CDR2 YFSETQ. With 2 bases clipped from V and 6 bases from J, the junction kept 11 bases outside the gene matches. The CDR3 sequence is CASSLPGQQRAEQYF. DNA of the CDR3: TGCGCCAGCAGCTTACCGGGACAGCAGAGGGCCGAGCAGTACTTC. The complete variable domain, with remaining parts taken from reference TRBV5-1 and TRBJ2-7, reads KAGVTQTPRYLIKTRGQQVTLSCSPISGHRSVSWYQQTPGQGLQFLFEYFSETQRNKGNFPGRFSGRQFSNSRSEMNVSTLELGDSALYLCASSLPGQQRAEQYFGPGTRLTVT.

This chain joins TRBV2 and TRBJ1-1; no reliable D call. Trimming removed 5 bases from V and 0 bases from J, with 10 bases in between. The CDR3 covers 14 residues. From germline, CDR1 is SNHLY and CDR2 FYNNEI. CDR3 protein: CASSRSTLNTEAFF. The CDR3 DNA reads TGTGCCAGCAGTCGCTCCACATTGAACACTGAAGCTTTCTTT.

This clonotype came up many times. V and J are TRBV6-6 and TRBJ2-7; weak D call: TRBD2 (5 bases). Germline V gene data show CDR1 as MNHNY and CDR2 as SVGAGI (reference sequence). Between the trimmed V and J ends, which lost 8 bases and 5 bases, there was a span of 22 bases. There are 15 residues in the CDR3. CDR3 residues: CASCRAPTGIDEQYF. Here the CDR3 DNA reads TGTGCCAGCTGTCGAGCCCCCACCGGGATTGACGAGCAGTACTTC.

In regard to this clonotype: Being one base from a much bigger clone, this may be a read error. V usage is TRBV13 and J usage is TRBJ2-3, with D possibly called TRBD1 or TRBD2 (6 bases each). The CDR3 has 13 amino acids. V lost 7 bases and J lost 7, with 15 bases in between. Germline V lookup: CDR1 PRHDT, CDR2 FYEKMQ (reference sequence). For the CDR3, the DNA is TGTGCCAGCAATAACGGGGGCCAGAATACGCAGTATTTT. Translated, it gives CASNNGGQNTQYF.

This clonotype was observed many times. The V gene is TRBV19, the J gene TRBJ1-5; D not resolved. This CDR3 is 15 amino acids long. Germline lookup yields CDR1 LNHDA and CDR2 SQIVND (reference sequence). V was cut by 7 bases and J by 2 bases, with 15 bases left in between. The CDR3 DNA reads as TGTGCCAGTATTATTAGCATCGGGGGCAATCAGCCCCAGCATTTT. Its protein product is CASIISIGGNQPQHF.

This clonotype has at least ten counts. The CDR3 bases are TGTGCCAGCAGCTTAGCCCGACTAGCCCAACAAGAGACCCAGTACTTC. Translating it yields CASSLARLAQQETQYF. The V call is TRBV7-8, the J call TRBJ2-5, with 7 bases that match TRBD2. With 0 bases clipped from V and 2 bases from J, the junction kept 6 bases outside the gene matches. CDR1 SGHVS and CDR2 FQNEAQ come from the germline V gene. The CDR3 has 16 residues.

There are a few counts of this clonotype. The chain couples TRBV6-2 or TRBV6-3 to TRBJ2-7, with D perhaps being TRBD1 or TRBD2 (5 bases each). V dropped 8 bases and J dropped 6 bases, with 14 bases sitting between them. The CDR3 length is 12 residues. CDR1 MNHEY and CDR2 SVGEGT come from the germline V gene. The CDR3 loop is CASRGLPREQYF. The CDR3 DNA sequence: TGTGCCAGCCGGGGCCTTCCGCGCGAGCAGTACTTC.

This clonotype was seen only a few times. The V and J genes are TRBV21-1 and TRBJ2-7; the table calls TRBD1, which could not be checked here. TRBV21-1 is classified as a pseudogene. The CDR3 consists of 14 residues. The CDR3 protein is CANREGRGSYEQYF. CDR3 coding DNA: TGTGCCAACAGAGAAGGGCGGGGTTCCTACGAGCAGTACTTC.

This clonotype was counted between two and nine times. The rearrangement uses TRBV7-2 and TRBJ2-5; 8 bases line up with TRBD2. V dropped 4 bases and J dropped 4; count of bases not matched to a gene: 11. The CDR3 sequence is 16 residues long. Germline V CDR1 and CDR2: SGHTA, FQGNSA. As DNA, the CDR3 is TGTGCCAGCAGCTACGACTCGGGAGGGCCGGGAGAGACCCAGTACTTC. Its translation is CASSYDSGGPGETQYF.

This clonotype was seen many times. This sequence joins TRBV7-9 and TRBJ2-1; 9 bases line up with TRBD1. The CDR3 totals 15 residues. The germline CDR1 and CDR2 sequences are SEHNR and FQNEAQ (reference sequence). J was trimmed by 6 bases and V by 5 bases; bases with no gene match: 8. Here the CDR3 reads CASSPTGGTRNEQFF. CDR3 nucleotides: TGTGCCAGCAGCCCGACAGGGGGAACTCGCAATGAGCAGTTCTTC.

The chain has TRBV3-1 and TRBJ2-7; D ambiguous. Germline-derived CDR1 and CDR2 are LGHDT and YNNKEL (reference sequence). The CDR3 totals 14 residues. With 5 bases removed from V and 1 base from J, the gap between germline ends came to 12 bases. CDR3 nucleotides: TGTGCCAGCAGCTTTCGGACGCCTTCCTACGAGCAGTACTTC. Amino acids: CASSFRTPSYEQYF.

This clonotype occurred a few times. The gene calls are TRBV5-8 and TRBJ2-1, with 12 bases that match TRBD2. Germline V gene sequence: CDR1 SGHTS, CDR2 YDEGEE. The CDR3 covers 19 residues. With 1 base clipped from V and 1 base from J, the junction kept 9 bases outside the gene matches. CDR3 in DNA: TGTGCCAGCAGCTTGTTCGGGCTAGCGGGAGGGTTGTCCTACAATGAGCAGTTCTTC. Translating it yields CASSLFGLAGGLSYNEQFF.

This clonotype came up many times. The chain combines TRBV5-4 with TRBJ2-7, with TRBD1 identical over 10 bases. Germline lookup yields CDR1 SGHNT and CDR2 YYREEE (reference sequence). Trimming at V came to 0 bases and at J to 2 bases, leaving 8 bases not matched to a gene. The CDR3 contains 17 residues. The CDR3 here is CASSLGGVGTGAYEQYF. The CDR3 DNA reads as TGTGCCAGCAGCTTGGGAGGAGTCGGGACAGGGGCCTACGAGCAGTACTTC. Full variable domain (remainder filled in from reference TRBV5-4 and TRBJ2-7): ETGVTQSPTHLIKTRGQQVTLRCSSQSGHNTVSWYQQALGQGPQFIFQYYREEENGRGNFPPRFSGLQFPNYSSELNVNALELDDSALYLCASSLGGVGTGAYEQYFGPGTRLTVT.

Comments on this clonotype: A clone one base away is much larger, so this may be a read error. The CDR3 protein is CARRPSGSGYEQYF. DNA of the CDR3: TGTGCCCGGAGGCCTAGCGGGAGTGGGTACGAGCAGTACTTC. The gene calls are TRBV30 and TRBJ2-7, with TRBD2 matching 10 bases. The germline V gene encodes CDR1 GTSNPN and CDR2 SVGIG (reference sequence). The CDR3 covers 14 residues. Full variable domain (outside the CDR3, taken from reference TRBV30 and TRBJ2-7): SQTIHQWPATLVQPVGSPLSLECTVEGTSNPNLYWYRQAAGRGLQLLFYSVGIGQISSEVPQNLSASRPQDRQFILSSKKLLLSDSGFYLCARRPSGSGYEQYFGPGTRLTVT.

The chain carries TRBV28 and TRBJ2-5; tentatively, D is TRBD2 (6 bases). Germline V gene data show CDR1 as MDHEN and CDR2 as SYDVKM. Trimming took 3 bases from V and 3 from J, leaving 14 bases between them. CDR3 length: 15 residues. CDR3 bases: TGTGCCAGCAGTTTCACGGGAGCCGAGAAAGAGACCCAGTACTTC. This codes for CASSFTGAEKETQYF. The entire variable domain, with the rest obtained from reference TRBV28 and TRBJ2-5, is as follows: DVKVTQSSRYLVKRTGEKVFLECVQDMDHENMFWYRQDPGLGLRLIYFSYDVKMKEKGDIPEGYSVSREKKERFSLILESASTNQTSMYLCASSFTGAEKETQYFGPGTRLLVL.

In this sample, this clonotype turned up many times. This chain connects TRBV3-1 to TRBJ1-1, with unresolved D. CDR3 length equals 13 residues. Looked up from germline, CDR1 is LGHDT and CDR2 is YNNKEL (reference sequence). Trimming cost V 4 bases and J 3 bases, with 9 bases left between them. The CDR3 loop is CASSLRLHTEAFF. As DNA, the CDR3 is TGTGCCAGCAGCCTAAGGCTGCACACTGAAGCTTTCTTT.

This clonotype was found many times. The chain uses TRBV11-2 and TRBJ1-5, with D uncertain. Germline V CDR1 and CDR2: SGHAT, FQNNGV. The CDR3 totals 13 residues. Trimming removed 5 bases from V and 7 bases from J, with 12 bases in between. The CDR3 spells CASSDTQAQPQHF. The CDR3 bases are TGTGCCAGCAGCGATACACAAGCCCAGCCCCAGCATTTT.

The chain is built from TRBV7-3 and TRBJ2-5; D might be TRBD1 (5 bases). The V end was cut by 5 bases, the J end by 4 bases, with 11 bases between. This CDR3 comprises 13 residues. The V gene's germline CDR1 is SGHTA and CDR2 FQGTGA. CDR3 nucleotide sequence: TGTGCCAGCAGCGGACGAAGGGGAGAGACCCAGTACTTC. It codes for CASSGRRGETQYF.

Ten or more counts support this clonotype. The CDR3 loop is CASSQERTGYTF. The DNA of the CDR3 is TGTGCCAGCAGCCAAGAGAGGACTGGCTACACCTTC. This chain joins TRBV3-1 and TRBJ1-2, with D unclear. CDR3 length: 12 amino acids. V lost 0 bases, J lost 7 bases, and 6 bases lay in between. The V gene's germline CDR1 is LGHDT and CDR2 YNNKEL (reference sequence).

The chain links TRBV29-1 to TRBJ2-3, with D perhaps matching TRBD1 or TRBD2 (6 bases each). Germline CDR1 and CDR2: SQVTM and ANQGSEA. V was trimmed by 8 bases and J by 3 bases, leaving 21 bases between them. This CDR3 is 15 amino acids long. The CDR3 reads CSSKEGGTSTDTQYF. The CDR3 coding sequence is TGCAGCTCCAAGGAAGGGGGGACCTCAACAGATACGCAGTATTTT.

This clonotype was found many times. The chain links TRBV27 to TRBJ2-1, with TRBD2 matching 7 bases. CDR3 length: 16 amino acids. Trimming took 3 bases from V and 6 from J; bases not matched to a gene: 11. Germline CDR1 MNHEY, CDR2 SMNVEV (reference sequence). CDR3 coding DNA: TGTGCCAGCAGTTTTCTCCCCGGGAGGAGGTCCAATGAGCAGTTCTTC. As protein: CASSFLPGRRSNEQFF.

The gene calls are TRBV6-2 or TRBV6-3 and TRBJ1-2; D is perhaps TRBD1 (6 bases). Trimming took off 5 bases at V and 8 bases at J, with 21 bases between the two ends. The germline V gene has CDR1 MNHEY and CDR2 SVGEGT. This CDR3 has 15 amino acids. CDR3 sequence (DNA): TGTGCCAGCAGTGACAGGAACCCCGAAACGGTCGGCTACACCTTC. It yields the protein CASSDRNPETVGYTF.

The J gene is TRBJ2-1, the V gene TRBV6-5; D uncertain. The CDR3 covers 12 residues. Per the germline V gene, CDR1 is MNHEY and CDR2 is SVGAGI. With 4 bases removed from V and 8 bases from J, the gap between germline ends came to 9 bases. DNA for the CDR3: TGTGCCAGCAGTTTATCTCACGATGAGCAGTTCTTC. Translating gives CASSLSHDEQFF.